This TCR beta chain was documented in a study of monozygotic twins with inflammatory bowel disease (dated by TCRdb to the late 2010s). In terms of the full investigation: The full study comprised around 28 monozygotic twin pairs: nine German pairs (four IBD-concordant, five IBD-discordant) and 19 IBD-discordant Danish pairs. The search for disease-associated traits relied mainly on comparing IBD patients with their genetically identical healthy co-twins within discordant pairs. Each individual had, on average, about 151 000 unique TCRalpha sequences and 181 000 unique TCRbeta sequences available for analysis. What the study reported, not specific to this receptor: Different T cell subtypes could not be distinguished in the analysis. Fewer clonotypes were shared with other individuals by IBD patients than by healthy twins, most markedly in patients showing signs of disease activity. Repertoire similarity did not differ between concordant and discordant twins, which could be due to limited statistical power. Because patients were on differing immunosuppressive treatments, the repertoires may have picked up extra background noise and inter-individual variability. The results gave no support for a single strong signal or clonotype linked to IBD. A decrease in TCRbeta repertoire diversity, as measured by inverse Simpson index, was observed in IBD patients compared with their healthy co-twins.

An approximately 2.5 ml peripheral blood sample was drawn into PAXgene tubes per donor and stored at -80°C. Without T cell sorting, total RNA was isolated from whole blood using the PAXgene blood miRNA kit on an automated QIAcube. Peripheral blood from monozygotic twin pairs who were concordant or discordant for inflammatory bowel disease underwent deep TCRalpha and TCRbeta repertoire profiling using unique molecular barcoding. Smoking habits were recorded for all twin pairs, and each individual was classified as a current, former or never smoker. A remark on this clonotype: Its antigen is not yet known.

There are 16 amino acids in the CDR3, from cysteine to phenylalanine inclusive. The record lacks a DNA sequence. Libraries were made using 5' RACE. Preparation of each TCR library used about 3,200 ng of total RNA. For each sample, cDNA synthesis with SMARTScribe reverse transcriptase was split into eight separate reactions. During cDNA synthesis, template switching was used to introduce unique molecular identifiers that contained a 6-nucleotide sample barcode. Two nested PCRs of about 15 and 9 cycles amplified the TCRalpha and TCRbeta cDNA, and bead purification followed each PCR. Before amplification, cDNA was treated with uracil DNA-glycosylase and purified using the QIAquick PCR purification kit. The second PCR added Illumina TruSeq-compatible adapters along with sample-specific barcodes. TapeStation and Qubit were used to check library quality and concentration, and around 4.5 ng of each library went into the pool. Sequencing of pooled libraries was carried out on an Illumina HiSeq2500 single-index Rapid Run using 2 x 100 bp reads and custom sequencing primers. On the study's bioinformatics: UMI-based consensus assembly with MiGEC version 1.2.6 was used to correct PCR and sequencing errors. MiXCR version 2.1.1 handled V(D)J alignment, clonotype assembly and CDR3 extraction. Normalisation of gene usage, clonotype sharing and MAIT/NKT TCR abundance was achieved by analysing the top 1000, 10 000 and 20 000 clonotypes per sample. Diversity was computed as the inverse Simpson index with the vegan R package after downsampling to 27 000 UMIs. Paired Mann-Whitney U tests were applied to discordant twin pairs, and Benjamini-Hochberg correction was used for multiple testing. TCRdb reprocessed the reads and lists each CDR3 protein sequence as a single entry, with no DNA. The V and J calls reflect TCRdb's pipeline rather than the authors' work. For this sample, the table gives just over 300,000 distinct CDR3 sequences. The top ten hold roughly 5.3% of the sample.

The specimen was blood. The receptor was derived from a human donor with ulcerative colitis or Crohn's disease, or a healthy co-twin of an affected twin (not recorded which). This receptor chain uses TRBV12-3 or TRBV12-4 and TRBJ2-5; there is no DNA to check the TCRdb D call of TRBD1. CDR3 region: CASSPRTGRFQETQYF.